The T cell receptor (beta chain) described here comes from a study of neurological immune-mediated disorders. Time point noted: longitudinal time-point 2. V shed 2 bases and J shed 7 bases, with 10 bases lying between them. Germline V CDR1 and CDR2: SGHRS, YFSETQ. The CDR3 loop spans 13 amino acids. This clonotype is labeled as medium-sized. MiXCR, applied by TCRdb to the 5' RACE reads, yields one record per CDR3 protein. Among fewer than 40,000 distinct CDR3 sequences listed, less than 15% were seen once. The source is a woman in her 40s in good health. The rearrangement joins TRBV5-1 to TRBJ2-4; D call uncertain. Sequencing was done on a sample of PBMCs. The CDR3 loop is CASSFPGRNIQYF. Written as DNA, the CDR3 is TGCGCCAGCAGCTTCCCCGGGCGGAACATTCAGTACTTC.